This T cell receptor beta chain was sequenced for a study of T cells in Graves' hyperthyroidism and ophthalmopathy. It was RNA transcripts that yielded the amplified TCR beta CDR3 regions. First-round RT-PCR with HTBI primers amplified the TCR CDR3 region. TCRdb re-derived calls from the multiplex PCR reads in MiXCR, one entry per CDR3 protein. The sample lists 400,000 or so distinct CDR3 sequences, 13% to 15% occurring once. The V and J ends lost 8 bases and 3 bases respectively, with 22 bases between them. Germline CDR1 is MNHNS and CDR2 is SASEGT. This CDR3 has 17 amino acids. The chain is built from TRBV6-1 and TRBJ2-2; possible D gene TRBD1, 6 bases. Sequenced: blood. The sequence came from a woman aged 60 to 75 with Graves' ophthalmopathy. The CDR3 protein is CASEALGETGHTGELFF. In nucleotides, the CDR3 is TGTGCCAGCGAGGCCCTGGGGGAGACAGGCCACACCGGGGAGCTGTTTTTT.